This note documents a single T cell receptor beta chain sequence. Its antigen remains undetermined. The sample holds no much larger clone one base away, and base qualities are not on file. This same CDR3 is encoded by further DNA sequences in the sample. The time point tag for this specimen amounts to: cycle 4 day 1 (C4D1), after 5 to 7 weeks of nivolumab. All trial patients had relapsed after autologous stem cell transplantation, with cohorts A, B and C differing in prior brentuximab vedotin exposure. The trial cohort included around 60 patients with relapsed/refractory classical Hodgkin lymphoma, and each patient had a best overall response of complete response, partial response or progressive disease. Trial patients were treated with single-agent nivolumab in the multi-cohort phase II CheckMate 205 trial. An independent review committee assessed best overall response by applying the 2007 International Working Group response criteria. Trial PBMCs were collected immediately before nivolumab initiation (C1D1) and during therapy at cycle 2 day 1 and cycle 4 day 1. Peripheral blood was collected in 8 mL Vacutainer Cell Preparation Tubes, from which PBMCs were isolated by centrifugation and then cryopreserved.

The data belong to a study of PD-1 blockade in classical Hodgkin lymphoma (dated by TCRdb to the early 2020s). For the study in its entirety: Nivolumab dosing was 3 mg/kg intravenously every 2 weeks, continuing until either disease progression or unacceptable toxicity. To define a peripheral blood immune signature of response to PD-1 blockade in classical Hodgkin lymphoma, the study combined TCR beta sequencing with CyTOF.

Broader findings and caveats from the paper: The study covered only a single clinical trial cohort, and the causes of the repertoire differences, possibly disease activity or prior therapy, were still not defined. Lower diversity was observed in patients in whom nivolumab was started less than 1 year after ASCT, and these patients were excluded from later analyses so that confounding by immune reconstitution would be avoided. Baseline TCR diversity was reported as lower in newly diagnosed patients than in healthy donors, and lower still in relapsed/refractory patients. By C4D1, a significant rise was seen in CD4+ TCR diversity but not in CD8+ TCR diversity (p=0.0027 vs p=0.16), and the rise was most apparent among complete responders (p=0.02). Among trial patients, those achieving complete response had baseline diversity similar to that of newly diagnosed patients, while diversity was significantly lower in partial responders and progressors.

The Qiagen DNeasy kit was used to extract genomic DNA both from unsorted PBMCs and from the negatively selected CD4+ and CD8+ fractions. Amplification of TCR beta CDR3 regions was done by immunoSEQ multiplex PCR with primers that anneal to V and J segments. A synthetic immune receptor repertoire was used to minimize amplification bias, and any remaining bias was removed computationally after sequencing. The published analysis was carried out like this. Custom Python scripts were used to quantify repertoire diversity as the Shannon entropy index. Unsorted, CD4+ and CD8+ repertoires were analyzed separately, except in combined analyses where CD4+ and CD8+ sequences were merged in silico. Clonal expansion was defined as at least a 2-fold frequency increase after treatment relative to C1D1, with a pseudocount of 0.5 for undetected baseline clones. Clones with 0 or 1 copy at C1D1 were defined as singleton clones, while clones with 2 or more copies were defined as non-singleton clones. Clones expanded in unsorted samples were assigned a CD4+, CD8+ or unknown annotation through matching of protein sequences in sorted samples from the same patient. Diversity changes from C1D1 to C4D1 were tested in paired samples using Wilcoxon tests. Not all clones reach the TCRdb copy of this immuneACCESS table, which keeps in-frame sequences only. Checked studies attribute under half of the gap to unresolved V genes and leave the rest unexplained. V and J calls and clone size follow that table, whereas D and trimming were derived from the DNA. The sample includes 20,000 to 25,000 clones, with under 85% observed a single time. Together, the top ten hold roughly 19% of the sample.

Taken from cysteine to phenylalanine, the CDR3 has 15 residues. Only the CDR3 DNA stays, 45 bases, in frame from base 1. V was cut back by 5 bases and J by 7 bases, leaving a gap of 21 bases between them. CDR1 SNHLY and CDR2 FYNNEI were looked up in the germline V gene. The material sequenced was peripheral blood mononuclear cells (PBMCs), taken before the fourth cycle of nivolumab. The clonotype was recovered from a human donor with classical Hodgkin lymphoma. The sequence links TRBV2 to TRBJ2-7, and the D gene may be TRBD1, 6 bases matching. The nucleotide sequence is TGTGCCAGCAGTCGCCAGGGGCGCCTCGGTCCAGAGCAGTACTTC. Its coded protein is CASSRQGRLGPEQYF.